The 16 T cell receptor beta chains given below trace back to one sample, sequenced in a study of cytomegalovirus exposure and HLA in healthy donors. This PCR relied on a set of 60 Vbeta primers and 13 Jbeta primers. The assay was immunoSEQ multiplex PCR, and TCRdb's table has in-frame clones only and misses some. The table includes some 160,000 clones, 77% detected once. Sequencing was done on a sample of PBMCs. The receptors were gathered from a woman in her thirties in good health and CMV-seronegative.

This clone appeared a few times. The V gene is TRBV5-5, the J gene TRBJ1-4; 7 bases are a match to TRBD1. Germline V lookup: CDR1 SGHKS, CDR2 YYEKEE (reference sequence). This CDR3 has 15 residues. J gave up 4 bases and V 1 base, and 4 bases lay outside the gene matches. The CDR3 reads CASSLRDRGNEKLFF. Written as DNA, the CDR3 is TGTGCCAGCAGCTTGCGGGACAGAGGTAATGAAAAACTGTTTTTT.

The rearrangement uses TRBV14 and TRBJ1-4, with D possibly TRBD1 on 5 matching bases. Germline V gene sequence: CDR1 SGHDN, CDR2 FVKESK. V was shortened by 0 bases and J by 0 bases, with 14 bases between the two germline ends. This CDR3 is built from 18 residues. In DNA form, the CDR3 reads TGTGCCAGCAGCCAAGAGGAAAATTGGGGCTCAACTAATGAAAAACTGTTTTTT. Protein: CASSQEENWGSTNEKLFF.

This chain connects TRBV6-1 to TRBJ2-7; weak D call: TRBD1 (6 bases). There are 14 residues in the CDR3. Germline values: CDR1 MNHNS, CDR2 SASEGT. V lost 6 bases to trimming and J lost 6 bases, with 18 bases between them. CDR3 in amino acids: CASRLRDTVIEQYF. Here the CDR3 DNA reads TGTGCCAGCAGACTCCGGGACACAGTGATCGAGCAGTACTTC.

CDR3 sequence: CASSWASGETQYF. The CDR3 region has the DNA TGTGCCAGCAGCTGGGCTAGCGGGGAGACCCAGTACTTC. The rearrangement links TRBV11-3 to TRBJ2-5, with 8 positions matching TRBD2. The V gene's germline CDR1 is SGHNT and CDR2 YENEEA. The trim removed 4 bases at V and 5 bases at J, leaving 3 bases unmatched. This CDR3 is 13 amino acids long.

The chain has TRBV5-1 and TRBJ1-5; 8 positions agree with TRBD1. The CDR3 loop spans 14 amino acids. The V and J ends lost 4 bases and 6 bases, in that order; junction bases with no gene match: 6. Germline V lookup: CDR1 SGHRS, CDR2 YFSETQ. The CDR3 nucleotides are TGCGCCAGCAGCATCGGACAGGGCTCTCAGCCCCAGCATTTT. This codes for CASSIGQGSQPQHF.

The chain is built from TRBV7-3 and TRBJ1-2; 10 bases fit TRBD1. The CDR3 extends over 14 amino acids. CDR1 SGHTA and CDR2 FQGTGA come from the germline V gene. Trimming removed 2 bases from V and 5 bases from J; junction bases left unmatched: 2. The CDR3 region has the DNA TGTGCCAGCAGCTTAGGACAGGGGGAGTATGGCTACACCTTC. Encoded protein: CASSLGQGEYGYTF.

This clone was seen more than once but under ten times. J is TRBJ1-2 and V is TRBV28, with D maybe TRBD1 (5 bases). This CDR3 has 12 residues. Trimming left V 10 bases short and J 6 bases short, with 15 bases between. The germline CDR1 and CDR2 sequences are MDHEN and SYDVKM. The CDR3 bases are TGTGCCATCAGGCGGGGCGGGAATGGCTACACCTTC. Protein sequence: CAIRRGGNGYTF.

This chain connects TRBV5-8 to TRBJ1-2; unclear D gene. This CDR3 is 10 amino acids long. V was cut by 1 base and J by 7 bases, with 2 bases left in between. Per the germline V gene, CDR1 is SGHTS and CDR2 is YDEGEE. The CDR3: CASSLRGYTF. CDR3 in DNA: TGTGCCAGCAGCTTGCGTGGCTACACCTTC.

This clone showed up just a few times. The J gene is TRBJ1-1, the V gene TRBV9, with 7 nucleotides matching TRBD1. The CDR3 is made up of 14 amino acids. V trimming: 6 bases; J trimming: 1 base; junction bases outside the gene matches: 6. Germline V gene lookup returns CDR1 SGDLS and CDR2 YYNGEE. The CDR3 sequence: CASTQGGSNTEAFF. As DNA, the CDR3 is TGTGCCAGCACCCAGGGGGGATCGAACACTGAAGCTTTCTTT.

There are a few counts of this clone. The rearrangement joins TRBV7-6 to TRBJ2-7; 9 bases fit TRBD1. The CDR3 has 15 amino acids. The V segment lost 5 bases and the J segment 3 bases; nucleotides outside the gene matches: 8. Germline-derived CDR1 and CDR2 are SGHVS and FNYEAQ. CDR3 sequence (DNA): TGTGCCAGCAGCCCTACACAGGGGGCTTACTACGAGCAGTACTTC. Translation: CASSPTQGAYYEQYF.

The chain joins TRBV5-1 to TRBJ2-2; tentative D call: TRBD1 (7 bases). Trimming cost V 0 bases and J 4 bases, with 19 bases left between them. The CDR3 runs to 18 residues. The germline V gene has CDR1 SGHRS and CDR2 YFSETQ. Here the CDR3 reads CASSLAGDTGVPTGELFF. DNA of the CDR3: TGCGCCAGCAGCTTGGCGGGGGATACAGGGGTCCCCACCGGGGAGCTGTTTTTT.

The CDR3 loop reads CASSEQIGSYEQYF. In DNA, the CDR3 is TGTGCCAGCAGTGAACAAATCGGCTCCTACGAGCAGTACTTC. This rearrangement joins TRBV6-1 to TRBJ2-7, with no clear D. There are 14 residues in the CDR3. Trimming took 2 bases from V and 0 from J, leaving 8 bases between them. Per the germline V gene, CDR1 is MNHNS and CDR2 is SASEGT.

CDR3 residues: CASSLDRASYEQYF. The CDR3 nucleotides are TGCGCCAGCAGCTTGGACAGGGCATCCTACGAGCAGTACTTC. The rearrangement joins TRBV5-1 to TRBJ2-7; D is perhaps TRBD1 (6 bases). Per germline, CDR1 SGHRS and CDR2 YFSETQ. The CDR3 is 14 amino acids. Trimming shortened V by 0 bases and J by 1 base, and 8 bases separated the two germline ends. Full variable domain (remainder filled in from reference TRBV5-1 and TRBJ2-7): KAGVTQTPRYLIKTRGQQVTLSCSPISGHRSVSWYQQTPGQGLQFLFEYFSETQRNKGNFPGRFSGRQFSNSRSEMNVSTLELGDSALYLCASSLDRASYEQYFGPGTRLTVT.

A few counts support this clone. This chain links TRBV2 with TRBJ2-7; 8 bases map to TRBD1. The CDR3 runs to 14 residues. Germline CDR1 SNHLY, CDR2 FYNNEI. The ends lost 6 bases at V and 6 bases at J; junction bases unmatched: 10. The CDR3, as DNA: TGTGCCAGCAGACCTGGGACAGGTTGGAGCGAGCAGTACTTC. This sequence encodes CASRPGTGWSEQYF.

The J gene is TRBJ2-3, the V gene TRBV7-8; 9 bases map to TRBD1. The CDR3 is 16 amino acids. V gave up 2 bases and J gave up 4 bases; unmatched junction bases: 7. CDR1 and CDR2 from the germline V gene are SGHVS and FQNEAQ. CDR3 nucleotide sequence: TGTGCCAGCAGCTTACTGGGACAGGGTGGGCCAGATACGCAGTATTTT. Amino acid sequence: CASSLLGQGGPDTQYF.

The rearrangement uses TRBV7-7 and TRBJ2-5; D uncertain. The CDR3 contains 14 residues. Germline values: CDR1 SSHAT, CDR2 FNYEAQ (reference sequence). V lost 5 bases, J lost 7 bases, and 17 bases lay in between. CDR3 amino acids: CASSPAATVRTQYF. CDR3 nucleotide sequence: TGTGCCAGCAGCCCCGCGGCGACCGTTAGGACCCAGTACTTC.